What follows are 30 T cell receptor beta chains derived from one specimen sequenced in a study of blood T cell repertoires in COVID-19. Sequenced by immunoSEQ multiplex PCR; TCRdb stores in-frame clones only, minus some. The profile shows under 250,000 clones, roughly 80% of them singletons. Sequencing input: peripheral blood. These receptors originate from a woman aged 60-75 years who had recovered from COVID-19.

The V and J genes are TRBV5-4 and TRBJ2-5, with D perhaps matching TRBD2 (6 bases). Germline loops: CDR1 SGHNT, CDR2 YYREEE (reference sequence). Deletions cut 3 bases from V and 2 bases from J, with 14 bases between. The CDR3 consists of 15 residues. This CDR3 reads CASSSPGTLQETQYF. Written as DNA, the CDR3 is TGTGCCAGCAGCTCCCCCGGGACTTTACAAGAGACCCAGTACTTC.

This chain links TRBV10-3 with TRBJ2-3, with 7 bases aligning to TRBD1. The CDR3 sequence is 14 residues long. Unmatched junction bases numbered 9, after V lost 10 bases and J lost 2 bases. Germline V gene sequence: CDR1 ENHRY, CDR2 SYGVKD. The CDR3 bases are TGTGCCACTCAGACACAGGGGACCACAGATACGCAGTATTTT. It codes for CATQTQGTTDTQYF.

The rearrangement links TRBV20-1 to TRBJ1-2; D unclear. Trimming took 3 bases from V and 8 from J, leaving 10 bases between them. This CDR3 contains 11 residues. The germline V gene encodes CDR1 DFQATT and CDR2 SNEGSKA (reference sequence). CDR3: CSASSSFGYTF. CDR3 DNA sequence: TGCAGTGCTAGTAGCTCCTTCGGCTACACCTTC.

The chain carries TRBV19 and TRBJ1-4; D remains unclear. Trimming removed 3 bases from V and 1 base from J, with 12 bases in between. Per the germline V gene, CDR1 is LNHDA and CDR2 is SQIVND (reference sequence). CDR3 length: 16 amino acids. CDR3: CASSIEWAKTNEKLFF. In DNA form, the CDR3 reads TGTGCCAGTAGTATTGAGTGGGCCAAAACTAATGAAAAACTGTTTTTT.

The chain carries TRBV21-1 and TRBJ1-6; the table gives TRBD1 as D, unverified against the DNA. TRBV21-1 is listed as a pseudogene. This CDR3 region has 17 residues. CDR3 in DNA: TGTGCCAGCAGCAAAAACAGGCAGAGCTCCTATAATTCACCCCTCCACTTT. It specifies CASSKNRQSSYNSPLHF.

V usage is TRBV7-2 and J usage is TRBJ1-2; 8 nucleotides align to TRBD1. Germline V lookup: CDR1 SGHTA, CDR2 FQGNSA. J gave up 7 bases and V 1 base, and 2 bases lay outside the gene matches. The CDR3 runs 13 residues. CDR3 sequence reads: CASSLGTGSGYTF. CDR3 DNA sequence: TGTGCCAGCAGCTTAGGGACAGGGAGTGGCTACACCTTC. The full variable domain, in which reference TRBV7-2 and TRBJ1-2 provide the parts outside the CDR3, is GAGVSQSPSNKVTEKGKDVELRCDPISGHTALYWYRQSLGQGLEFLIYFQGNSAPDKSGLPSDRFSAERTGGSVSTLTIQRTQQEDSAVYLCASSLGTGSGYTFGSGTRLTVV.

V is TRBV11-2 and J is TRBJ2-2; D not certain. V was pared by 2 bases and J by 1 base, with 8 bases between. This CDR3 is built from 15 residues. Per the germline V gene, CDR1 is SGHAT and CDR2 is FQNNGV. The CDR3 loop is CASSLLGGNTGELFF. In DNA form, the CDR3 reads TGTGCCAGCAGCTTATTAGGCGGGAACACCGGGGAGCTGTTTTTT. Together with reference TRBV11-2 and TRBJ2-2, the CDR3 gives the full variable domain: EAGVAQSPRYKIIEKRQSVAFWCNPISGHATLYWYQQILGQGPKLLIQFQNNGVVDDSQLPKDRFSAERLKGVDSTLKIQPAKLEDSAVYLCASSLLGGNTGELFFGEGSRLTVL.

J is TRBJ1-1 and V is TRBV19, with D perhaps matching TRBD1 (6 bases). The CDR3 is 15 amino acids. Germline V gives CDR1 LNHDA, CDR2 SQIVND (reference sequence). Trimming removed 1 base at V and 3 bases at J, with 12 bases between. The CDR3 sequence: CASSIVGQGYTEAFF. Written as DNA, the CDR3 is TGTGCCAGTAGTATAGTAGGCCAGGGGTACACTGAAGCTTTCTTT.

The V call is TRBV6-6, the J call TRBJ2-7; the D is unclear. The CDR3 consists of 14 residues. The V gene's germline CDR1 is MNHNY and CDR2 SVGAGI (reference sequence). V lost 0 bases and J lost 1, with 7 bases in between. DNA for the CDR3: TGTGCCAGCAGTTACTCTGGGCCTTCCTACGAGCAGTACTTC. As protein: CASSYSGPSYEQYF.

The rearrangement links TRBV11-3 to TRBJ2-1; 7 bases are shared with TRBD2. This CDR3 region has 15 residues. V trimming: 1 base; J trimming: 5 bases; junction bases outside the gene matches: 5. Germline assignment: CDR1 SGHNT and CDR2 YENEEA. The CDR3 reads CASSLARGSHNEQFF. The CDR3 nucleotides read TGTGCCAGCAGCTTAGCTCGCGGGAGTCACAATGAGCAGTTCTTC.

The V gene is TRBV6-5, the J gene TRBJ1-5, with 10 bases matching TRBD1. The V gene end was trimmed by 6 bases and the J gene end by 7 bases; junction bases not matched to a gene: 6. Germline CDR1 is MNHEY and CDR2 is SVGAGI. This CDR3 spans 14 amino acids. CDR3 sequence reads: CASSWDRGGQPQHF. CDR3 DNA sequence: TGTGCCAGCAGCTGGGACAGGGGAGGGCAGCCCCAGCATTTT.

This chain uses TRBV7-2 with TRBJ1-2; 7 bases line up with TRBD1. Trimming removed 6 bases from V and 4 bases from J; junction bases left unmatched: 8. Germline V gives CDR1 SGHTA, CDR2 FQGNSA. The CDR3 length is 14 residues. CDR3 sequence (DNA): TGTGCCAGCAGTTTACCCGGGACAGCCTATGGCTACACCTTC. This translates into CASSLPGTAYGYTF.

This rearrangement joins TRBV3-1 (or the pseudogene TRBV3-2) to TRBJ2-1; 9 nucleotides agree with TRBD1. V shed 5 bases, J shed 15 bases, and the junction held 8 bases outside the gene matches. This CDR3 comprises 12 residues. Germline V lookup: CDR1 LGHDT, CDR2 YNNKEL (reference sequence). CDR3 nucleotide sequence: TGTGCCAGCAGCGTAACAGGGGGCTTACGGTTCTTC. Translation: CASSVTGGLRFF.

This chain joins TRBV19 and TRBJ1-1; D might be TRBD1 (5 bases). V was shortened by 7 bases and J by 2 bases, with 14 bases between the two germline ends. The germline gives CDR1 LNHDA, CDR2 SQIVND (reference sequence). The CDR3 runs 14 residues. CDR3 sequence: CASTRERGNTEAFF. CDR3 coding DNA: TGTGCCAGTACCCGGGAGAGGGGCAACACTGAAGCTTTCTTT.

As DNA, the CDR3 is TGCGCCAGCAGCCAAGAGCCGACTAGCGGGGGGGCCCCCTACGAGCAGTACTTC. Translated, it gives CASSQEPTSGGAPYEQYF. The chain is built from TRBV4-1 and TRBJ2-7, with 14 bases identical to TRBD2. After removal of 0 bases from V and 2 bases from J, the junction contained 6 bases not matched to a gene. This CDR3 is built from 18 residues. From germline, CDR1 is MGHRA and CDR2 YSYEKL.

J is TRBJ2-1 and V is TRBV9; 9 positions agree with TRBD2. Per the germline V gene, CDR1 is SGDLS and CDR2 is YYNGEE. The V segment lost 3 bases and the J segment 7 bases; nucleotides outside the gene matches: 8. The CDR3 contains 15 residues. Written as DNA, the CDR3 is TGTGCCAGCAGCGAGTTAGCGGGAGCGGGGAATGAGCAGTTCTTC. This translates into CASSELAGAGNEQFF.

The CDR3: CASSYRARVSYEQYF. CDR3 nucleotide sequence: TGTGCCAGCAGTTACCGCGCCAGGGTCTCCTACGAGCAGTACTTC. The genes are TRBV6-5 and TRBJ2-7; D may be TRBD1 (5 bases). CDR1 is MNHEY, CDR2 SVGAGI, per germline. The CDR3 has 15 amino acids. V lost 2 bases and J lost 0, with 11 bases in between.

This rearrangement joins TRBV12-3 or TRBV12-4 to TRBJ1-4; perhaps TRBD1 as D (6 bases). The CDR3 sequence is 12 residues long. Trimming left V 6 bases short and J 8 bases short, with 10 bases between. The CDR3 sequence is CASSPGQEKLFF. As DNA, the CDR3 is TGTGCCAGCAGCCCCGGACAGGAAAAACTGTTTTTT.

J is TRBJ2-4 and V is TRBV19, with 13 bases lining up with TRBD2. The junction had 13 bases not matched to a gene; V was cut back by 10 bases and J by 1 base. Germline CDR1 LNHDA, CDR2 SQIVND (reference sequence). This CDR3 is built from 18 residues. CDR3 residues: CATYRLAGGRVAKNIQYF. The CDR3 DNA follows: TGTGCCACTTACCGACTAGCGGGGGGAAGGGTGGCCAAAAACATTCAGTACTTC.

V usage is TRBV27 and J usage is TRBJ1-1; 8 bases match TRBD1. The CDR3 totals 19 residues. The germline V gene encodes CDR1 MNHEY and CDR2 SMNVEV (reference sequence). The J segment lost 0 bases and the V segment lost 4 bases, leaving 16 bases of the junction unmatched. The CDR3, as DNA: TGTGCCAGCAGTTCAAACAGGGGGGCGGCAGTAATAATGAACACTGAAGCTTTCTTT. Amino acids: CASSSNRGAAVIMNTEAFF.

This chain uses TRBV10-3 with TRBJ2-1, with D hard to call. V shed 0 bases and J shed 3 bases, with 6 bases lying between them. Germline V lookup: CDR1 ENHRY, CDR2 SYGVKD. This CDR3 region has 14 residues. The CDR3 here is CAISESSDYNEQFF. The CDR3 bases are TGTGCCATCAGTGAGTCGTCAGACTACAATGAGCAGTTCTTC.

The genes are TRBV6-5 and TRBJ2-7; 15 nucleotides agree with TRBD2. Germline assignment: CDR1 MNHEY and CDR2 SVGAGI. The CDR3 spans 15 residues. V was clipped by 7 bases and J by 3 bases; unmatched bases: 4. The CDR3, as DNA: TGTGCCAGCACGGGACTAGCGGGGGGTTACTACGAGCAGTACTTC. It translates to CASTGLAGGYYEQYF.

The CDR3 here is CASLSSDYGYTF. CDR3 sequence (DNA): TGTGCCAGCCTAAGTTCGGACTATGGCTACACCTTC. The rearrangement joins TRBV5-6 to TRBJ1-2; no clear D gene. Deletions cut 7 bases from V and 3 bases from J, with 10 bases between. From germline, CDR1 is SGHDT and CDR2 YYEEEE. The length of the CDR3 is 12 residues.

This chain joins TRBV30 and TRBJ1-2; the D gene is possibly TRBD1 (5 bases). CDR3 size: 13 residues. V lost 8 bases and J lost 3, with 16 bases in between. The germline V gene encodes CDR1 GTSNPN and CDR2 SVGIG (reference sequence). CDR3 residues: CASRPGIHYGYTF. CDR3 DNA: TGTGCCAGCCGACCAGGGATTCACTATGGCTACACCTTC. The entire variable domain, with the rest obtained from reference TRBV30 and TRBJ1-2, is as follows: SQTIHQWPATLVQPVGSPLSLECTVEGTSNPNLYWYRQAAGRGLQLLFYSVGIGQISSEVPQNLSASRPQDRQFILSSKKLLLSDSGFYLCASRPGIHYGYTFGSGTRLTVV.

This rearrangement joins TRBV6-2 or TRBV6-3 to TRBJ1-2; 8 bases line up with TRBD1. The V gene's germline CDR1 is MNHEY and CDR2 SVGEGT. The CDR3 runs to 14 residues. V lost 6 bases and J lost 4; bases outside the gene matches: 7. Here the CDR3 reads CASSPPGGGYGYTF. The CDR3 DNA is TGTGCCAGCAGCCCCCCAGGGGGCGGCTATGGCTACACCTTC.

V is TRBV9 and J is TRBJ2-2; TRBD1 matches at 8 bases. V lost 4 bases and J lost 0; bases outside the gene matches: 5. Germline loops: CDR1 SGDLS, CDR2 YYNGEE. CDR3 length equals 16 residues. CDR3 sequence (DNA): TGTGCCAGCAGCTTCCGGACAGGGCCGAACACCGGGGAGCTGTTTTTT. Protein product: CASSFRTGPNTGELFF.

This clone was observed a handful of times. The chain links TRBV7-9 to TRBJ1-6; TRBD1 aligns across 8 bases. Germline CDR1 is SEHNR and CDR2 is FQNEAQ (reference sequence). The CDR3 loop spans 14 amino acids. V trimming: 2 bases; J trimming: 14 bases; junction bases outside the gene matches: 8. The chain's CDR3 is CASSLTGQGPSLHF. The CDR3 DNA is TGTGCCAGCAGCTTAACCGGACAGGGCCCATCCCTCCACTTT. Complete variable domain (other parts from reference TRBV7-9 and TRBJ1-6): DTGVSQNPRHKITKRGQNVTFRCDPISEHNRLYWYRQTLGQGPEFLTYFQNEAQLEKSRLLSDRFSAERPKGSFSTLEIQRTEQGDSAMYLCASSLTGQGPSLHFGNGTRLTVT.

V and J are TRBV19 and TRBJ1-2, with 9 bases that match TRBD1. CDR3 length: 11 residues. Germline loops: CDR1 LNHDA, CDR2 SQIVND (reference sequence). The V gene end was trimmed by 6 bases and the J gene end by 10 bases; junction bases not matched to a gene: 3. CDR3 sequence reads: CASRDRGLYTF. For the CDR3, the DNA is TGTGCCAGTAGGGACAGGGGTCTCTACACCTTC.

The rearrangement uses TRBV6-2 or TRBV6-3 and TRBJ1-5; perhaps TRBD1 as D (6 bases). The CDR3 has 16 amino acids. Trimming took 4 bases from V and 0 from J, leaving 13 bases between them. Germline values: CDR1 MNHEY, CDR2 SVGEGT. CDR3 in amino acids: CASSWTAAYSNQPQHF. As DNA, the CDR3 is TGTGCCAGCAGTTGGACAGCCGCGTATAGCAATCAGCCCCAGCATTTT.

The gene calls are TRBV7-9 and TRBJ2-7; D might be TRBD2 (7 bases). Germline V gene sequence: CDR1 SEHNR, CDR2 FQNEAQ (reference sequence). The CDR3 runs 15 residues. V lost 3 bases to trimming and J lost 3 bases, with 15 bases between them. The CDR3 DNA is TGTGCCAGCAGCTTCGTCGGGGGGCAGAACTACGAGCAGTACTTC. Protein: CASSFVGGQNYEQYF.